These 28 T cell receptor beta chains originate from one sample sequenced in a study of T-cell memory formation after mild COVID-19. TCRdb fed the 5' RACE reads into MiXCR, producing one record per CDR3 protein. The sample holds more than 350,000 distinct CDR3 sequences; 15% to 20% are singletons and the top ten take approximately 21%. The sample comprised PBMCs or a T cell subset sorted from them (not recorded which). The receptors come from a man in his late teens or twenties who had mild COVID-19 (a few samples of this study predate the infection). Cell type and time point are not known.

This clonotype was recorded at least ten times. The J gene is TRBJ1-2, the V gene TRBV27; D might be TRBD1 (5 bases). CDR1 and CDR2 from the germline V gene are MNHEY and SMNVEV (reference sequence). The CDR3 totals 15 residues. V was cut by 2 bases and J by 8 bases, with 18 bases left in between. The CDR3 sequence: CASSLQARGPEGYTF. CDR3 nucleotides: TGTGCCAGCAGTTTACAAGCGCGGGGCCCGGAGGGCTACACCTTC.

The genes are TRBV20-1 and TRBJ1-1; D remains ambiguous. In germline, CDR1 is DFQATT, CDR2 SNEGSKA (reference sequence). There are 11 residues in the CDR3. V lost 0 bases to trimming and J lost 8 bases, with 7 bases between them. CDR3 nucleotides: TGCAGTGCTAGAGAGTATAGGGAAGCTTTCTTT. This codes for CSAREYREAFF.

This clonotype turned up a few times. This rearrangement joins TRBV7-9 to TRBJ1-4, with 11 nucleotides matching TRBD1. Germline V gene data show CDR1 as SEHNR and CDR2 as FQNEAQ (reference sequence). Trimming removed 1 base from V and 4 bases from J; junction bases left unmatched: 8. The CDR3 has 18 amino acids. CDR3 coding DNA: TGTGCCAGCAGCTTAGTCCGGGACAGGGGGGACCTTAATGAAAAACTGTTTTTT. This encodes CASSLVRDRGDLNEKLFF.

The rearrangement links TRBV7-2 to TRBJ1-5; D perhaps matches TRBD1 (6 bases). Per germline, CDR1 SGHTA and CDR2 FQGNSA. V lost 3 bases, J lost 10 bases, and 19 bases lay in between. CDR3 length equals 15 residues. The CDR3 here is CASSFTGTTDNPQHF. The CDR3 bases are TGTGCCAGCAGCTTTACCGGGACAACTGATAATCCCCAGCATTTT.

This clonotype has only a few counts. The chain combines TRBV7-2 with TRBJ2-2; D is possibly TRBD2 (6 bases). V was trimmed by 7 bases and J by 3 bases, leaving 6 bases between them. The germline gives CDR1 SGHTA, CDR2 FQGNSA. The CDR3 loop spans 12 amino acids. DNA for the CDR3: TGTGCCAGCACGGGGGACACCGGGGAGCTGTTTTTT. This codes for CASTGDTGELFF.

This clonotype has a count of ten or more. The chain combines TRBV6-2 or TRBV6-3 with TRBJ1-6; D is unclear. Germline V lookup: CDR1 MNHEY, CDR2 SVGEGT. CDR3 length equals 14 residues. V was shortened by 7 bases and J by 0 bases, with 7 bases between the two germline ends. In DNA form, the CDR3 reads TGTGCCAGCAAAAGGAGCTCCTATAATTCACCCCTCCACTTT. Translation gives CASKRSSYNSPLHF.

This clonotype was seen a handful of times. V is TRBV20-1 and J is TRBJ2-5; D perhaps matches TRBD2 (5 bases). The ends were cut back, 4 bases at V and 9 bases at J, with 15 bases in the middle. The CDR3 runs to 12 residues. The germline V gene encodes CDR1 DFQATT and CDR2 SNEGSKA (reference sequence). CDR3 in amino acids: CSATRILRAQYF. The CDR3 coding sequence is TGCAGTGCTACCCGAATCCTGCGGGCCCAGTACTTC.

This clonotype was found a few times. This chain connects TRBV3-1 to TRBJ2-5; D not certain. Trimming took off 2 bases at V and 5 bases at J, with 6 bases between the two ends. The length of the CDR3 is 12 residues. Germline V gene sequence: CDR1 LGHDT, CDR2 YNNKEL (reference sequence). The CDR3 sequence: CASSQFLETQYF. The DNA for the CDR3 is TGTGCCAGCAGCCAATTTTTGGAGACCCAGTACTTC.

The chain recombines TRBV3-1 with TRBJ1-1; 7 bases map to TRBD1. The germline CDR1 and CDR2 sequences are LGHDT and YNNKEL (reference sequence). V dropped 1 base and J dropped 4; count of bases not matched to a gene: 3. The CDR3 totals 14 residues. Written as DNA, the CDR3 is TGTGCCAGCAGCCAAGTCCCAGGGGGCACTGAAGCTTTCTTT. Residues: CASSQVPGGTEAFF.

This clonotype was observed many times. The chain carries TRBV20-1 and TRBJ2-7; D ambiguous. The V end was cut by 0 bases, the J end by 0 bases, with 9 bases between. Germline lookup yields CDR1 DFQATT and CDR2 SNEGSKA (reference sequence). The CDR3 extends over 14 amino acids. The DNA of the CDR3 is TGCAGTGCTAGAGATCGGATTAGCTCCTACGAGCAGTACGTC. This translates into CSARDRISSYEQYV.

Only a few counts were recorded for this clonotype. The V call is TRBV5-1, the J call TRBJ1-1; 7 nucleotides agree with TRBD1. After removal of 4 bases from V and 2 bases from J, the junction contained 8 bases not matched to a gene. Germline V gene sequence: CDR1 SGHRS, CDR2 YFSETQ. The CDR3 contains 15 residues. CDR3 nucleotide sequence: TGCGCCAGCAGCCCTGGGACAGTCTATAACACTGAAGCTTTCTTT. Its translation is CASSPGTVYNTEAFF.

This clonotype was seen just once. The V and J genes are TRBV20-1 and TRBJ2-7; no clear D gene. CDR3 length equals 14 residues. Trimming cost V 6 bases and J 2 bases, with 17 bases left between them. Germline values: CDR1 DFQATT, CDR2 SNEGSKA (reference sequence). The CDR3 coding sequence is TGCAGTGCCCACACCGGGTTCGAAACCTACGAGCAGTACTTC. Its protein is CSAHTGFETYEQYF.

This clonotype was picked up a small number of times. The V call is TRBV5-1, the J call TRBJ1-6, with D tentatively TRBD1 (5 bases). Looked up from germline, CDR1 is SGHRS and CDR2 is YFSETQ. V was cut by 7 bases and J by 7 bases, with 18 bases left in between. CDR3 length: 15 amino acids. CDR3 sequence (DNA): TGCGCCAGCGGCTCGGGGACGGGGCACAATTCACCCCTCCACTTT. Protein product: CASGSGTGHNSPLHF.

The J gene is TRBJ2-7, the V gene TRBV5-1; D perhaps matches TRBD2 (6 bases). Trimming stripped 3 bases from V and 6 bases from J, with 16 bases between. Germline CDR1 is SGHRS and CDR2 is YFSETQ. This CDR3 is built from 14 residues. The CDR3 region is CASSSGDHKAEQYF. In DNA, the CDR3 is TGCGCCAGCAGCTCGGGGGATCACAAAGCCGAGCAGTACTTC.

This chain uses TRBV28 with TRBJ2-5; 7 positions match TRBD1. J lost 4 bases, V lost 10 bases, and 9 bases had no gene match. The CDR3 spans 13 residues. Per germline, CDR1 MDHEN and CDR2 SYDVKM. The CDR3 region has the DNA TGTGCCATCAGCCTACAGGGGCGAGAGACCCAGTACTTC. Protein sequence: CAISLQGRETQYF. Looking up the rest from reference TRBV28 and TRBJ2-5 gives the full variable domain: DVKVTQSSRYLVKRTGEKVFLECVQDMDHENMFWYRQDPGLGLRLIYFSYDVKMKEKGDIPEGYSVSREKKERFSLILESASTNQTSMYLCAISLQGRETQYFGPGTRLLVL.

V gene TRBV9 combines with J gene TRBJ2-4; D might be TRBD2 (7 bases). CDR3 length equals 13 residues. The V end lost 3 bases, the J end lost 7 bases, and 11 bases lay between the germline ends. Per germline, CDR1 SGDLS and CDR2 YYNGEE. The CDR3 nucleotides are TGTGCCAGCAGCGGATCGGGGGGCAACATTCAGTACTTC. Amino acids: CASSGSGGNIQYF.

The rearrangement links TRBV30 to TRBJ1-2; TRBD1 matches 8 bases. The CDR3 covers 12 residues. After removal of 8 bases from V and 7 bases from J, the junction contained 9 bases not matched to a gene. Per the germline V gene, CDR1 is GTSNPN and CDR2 is SVGIG (reference sequence). The CDR3 region is CAGTSGGPGYTF. The CDR3 DNA sequence: TGTGCCGGAACCTCAGGGGGCCCTGGCTACACCTTC. The whole variable domain, remainder taken from reference TRBV30 and TRBJ1-2, is SQTIHQWPATLVQPVGSPLSLECTVEGTSNPNLYWYRQAAGRGLQLLFYSVGIGQISSEVPQNLSASRPQDRQFILSSKKLLLSDSGFYLCAGTSGGPGYTFGSGTRLTVV.

This clonotype has a handful of counts. This chain joins TRBV7-9 and TRBJ2-2; the D gene could be TRBD1 or TRBD2 (5 bases each). This CDR3 is 15 amino acids long. The ends were cut back, 3 bases at V and 2 bases at J, with 10 bases in the middle. Germline lookup yields CDR1 SEHNR and CDR2 FQNEAQ (reference sequence). The CDR3 reads CASSLRGINTGELFF. CDR3 nucleotide sequence: TGTGCCAGCAGCTTGAGGGGTATAAACACCGGGGAGCTGTTTTTT.

The CDR3 loop is CASSPGGIQPQHF. For the CDR3, the DNA is TGTGCCAGCTCACCAGGGGGCATTCAGCCCCAGCATTTT. This chain links TRBV18 with TRBJ1-5, with D maybe TRBD1 (6 bases). The CDR3 has 13 amino acids. Trimming took 2 bases from V and 6 from J, leaving 8 bases between them. CDR1 and CDR2 from the germline V gene are KGHSH and LQKENI.

The chain carries TRBV6-5 and TRBJ1-2, with a possible D match to TRBD1 (5 bases). CDR3 length equals 13 residues. The V gene lost 6 bases and the J gene lost 6 bases, with 14 bases spanning the gap. Per the germline V gene, CDR1 is MNHEY and CDR2 is SVGAGI. Here the CDR3 DNA reads TGTGCCAGCAGGGACCCGGGACTAGATGGCTACACCTTC. It specifies CASRDPGLDGYTF.

This clonotype was seen a few times. The gene calls are TRBV7-9 and TRBJ2-5, with a weak D call TRBD2 (6 bases). The CDR3 consists of 14 residues. Trimming shortened V by 7 bases and J by 3 bases, and 15 bases separated the two germline ends. Germline V gene sequence: CDR1 SEHNR, CDR2 FQNEAQ (reference sequence). The CDR3 coding sequence is TGTGCCAGCAACGGAGGGGCGGATAAAGAGACCCAGTACTTC. It yields the protein CASNGGADKETQYF.

This clonotype was recorded a few times. The chain employs TRBV5-1 and TRBJ1-5, with a possible D match to TRBD1 (5 bases). V was trimmed by 0 bases and J by 7 bases, leaving 14 bases between them. Germline-derived CDR1 and CDR2 are SGHRS and YFSETQ. The CDR3 consists of 15 residues. The chain's CDR3 is CASSLGSGTGQPQHF. The CDR3 DNA sequence: TGCGCCAGCAGCTTGGGCTCAGGGACGGGGCAGCCCCAGCATTTT.

The genes are TRBV5-1 and TRBJ2-5; 9 bases are a match to TRBD1. The length of the CDR3 is 14 residues. Germline values: CDR1 SGHRS, CDR2 YFSETQ. Trimming at V came to 4 bases and at J to 3 bases, leaving 4 bases not matched to a gene. The CDR3 region is CASSPGTGKETQYF. CDR3 in DNA: TGCGCCAGCAGCCCCGGGACAGGGAAAGAGACCCAGTACTTC.

This clonotype showed up just a few times. The genes are TRBV20-1 and TRBJ2-7; 11 nucleotides align to TRBD2. The germline CDR1 and CDR2 sequences are DFQATT and SNEGSKA (reference sequence). The J segment lost 5 bases and the V segment lost 3 bases, leaving 9 bases of the junction unmatched. CDR3 length: 15 residues. The CDR3 here is CSASATLAGVHEQYF. CDR3 nucleotides: TGCAGTGCTAGCGCCACACTAGCGGGGGTCCACGAGCAGTACTTC.

The V call is TRBV20-1, the J call TRBJ1-1; D is unclear. This CDR3 has 12 residues. Germline values: CDR1 DFQATT, CDR2 SNEGSKA (reference sequence). V lost 2 bases and J 11 bases, leaving 15 bases between the germline ends. DNA of the CDR3: TGCAGTGCTAGACGGGCGGGGTACGATGCTTTCTTT. This translates into CSARRAGYDAFF.

The rearrangement links TRBV7-3 to TRBJ2-5; 8 bases are a match to TRBD2. Trimming removed 1 base from V and 4 bases from J; junction bases left unmatched: 5. The CDR3 has 15 residues. CDR1 is SGHTA, CDR2 FQGTGA, per germline. This CDR3 reads CASSLRGTSTETQYF. CDR3 nucleotide sequence: TGTGCCAGCAGCTTAAGAGGGACTAGTACAGAGACCCAGTACTTC.

The gene calls are TRBV27 and TRBJ1-5; D is perhaps TRBD1 (6 bases). V lost 2 bases to trimming and J lost 6 bases, with 8 bases between them. CDR3 size: 13 residues. Germline loops: CDR1 MNHEY, CDR2 SMNVEV (reference sequence). The CDR3 protein is CASSLTGTQPQHF. The DNA for the CDR3 is TGTGCCAGCAGTTTAACAGGGACTCAGCCCCAGCATTTT.

This clonotype was seen more than once but under ten times. The V call is TRBV18, the J call TRBJ2-5; TRBD1 agrees at 11 bases. CDR1 and CDR2 (germline): KGHSH, LQKENI. V lost 0 bases, J lost 5 bases, and 8 bases stayed unmatched. The CDR3 contains 17 residues. The CDR3 protein is CASSPPGQGALFETQYF. DNA of the CDR3: TGTGCCAGCTCACCACCCGGACAGGGGGCTTTGTTCGAGACCCAGTACTTC.